A single sample gave rise to the 5 T cell receptor beta chains below, sequenced in a study of Ad26.COV2.S vaccination and SARS-CoV-2 variants. Assay: immunoSEQ multiplex PCR; the TCRdb copy retains only in-frame clones and omits some. This table has 43,000 or so clones, 75% to 85% appearing once. This material consisted of peripheral blood, taken after recovery from COVID-19. These receptors were obtained from a human donor who had recovered from COVID-19.

This chain uses TRBV6-5 with TRBJ1-1; D is uncertain. From germline, CDR1 is MNHEY and CDR2 SVGAGI. V was cut by 7 bases and J by 11 bases, with 17 bases left in between. The CDR3 consists of 12 residues. CDR3 in DNA: TGTGCCAGCACTCAACTGGGGTACTGGGCTTTCTTT. Its protein product is CASTQLGYWAFF.

This clone was detected a few times. The J gene is TRBJ1-2, the V gene TRBV5-4; D gene ambiguous. Germline assignment: CDR1 SGHNT and CDR2 YYREEE (reference sequence). The V gene lost 0 bases and the J gene lost 5 bases, with 8 bases spanning the gap. The CDR3 covers 13 residues. CDR3 amino acids: CASSLEGPYGYTF. Here the CDR3 DNA reads TGTGCCAGCAGCTTGGAAGGACCATATGGCTACACCTTC. Variable domain in full (rest from reference TRBV5-4 and TRBJ1-2): ETGVTQSPTHLIKTRGQQVTLRCSSQSGHNTVSWYQQALGQGPQFIFQYYREEENGRGNFPPRFSGLQFPNYSSELNVNALELDDSALYLCASSLEGPYGYTFGSGTRLTVV.

This clone was seen once. The chain links TRBV24-1 to TRBJ2-3, with TRBD2 identical over 9 bases. Germline assignment: CDR1 KGHDR and CDR2 SFDVKD. CDR3 length equals 17 residues. Trimming took 3 bases from V and 4 from J; bases not matched to a gene: 10. CDR3 DNA: TGTGCCACCAGTGATGATTTACCGGGACTAGCCGCAGATACGCAGTATTTT. This sequence encodes CATSDDLPGLAADTQYF.

This clone was observed many times. This chain links TRBV7-9 with TRBJ2-5; D unresolved. Germline CDR1 SEHNR, CDR2 FQNEAQ (reference sequence). This CDR3 contains 12 residues. Trimming cost V 1 base and J 3 bases, with 3 bases left between them. The CDR3 loop is CASSLGEETQYF. CDR3 DNA: TGTGCCAGCAGCTTAGGTGAAGAGACCCAGTACTTC.

This clone showed up just once. This chain joins TRBV11-3 and TRBJ1-1, with 8 bases fitting TRBD1. In germline, CDR1 is SGHNT, CDR2 YENEEA. V lost 5 bases, J lost 1 base, and 12 bases stayed unmatched. CDR3 size: 17 residues. The CDR3 DNA follows: TGTGCCAGCAGCCCAGGGGGCGCTGGAGGACAGAACACTGAAGCTTTCTTT. Translated, it gives CASSPGGAGGQNTEAFF.